The clone carrying this T cell receptor beta chain ranks as medium-sized. What it binds is unknown. The sample belongs to a study of persistence of HIV-infected CD4 T cells. The immunoSEQ assay was version 4, run in survey mode. The method was immunoSEQ multiplex PCR; TCRdb's version includes in-frame clones alone and lacks a portion of them. The sample carries 35,000 to 40,000 clones, about 85% recorded once. The CDR3 consists of 15 residues. V gave up 0 bases and J gave up 7 bases, with 11 bases separating them. Germline assignment: CDR1 SGHRS and CDR2 YFSETQ. The stimulus was lysate of CMV-infected fibroblasts, around 10 ug/mL. Memory cells lacking CD40L and CD69 with high CD45RO were sorted. For at least 4 years, plasma HIV-1 RNA was undetectable (<50 copies/mL).

The rearrangement joins TRBV5-1 to TRBJ1-6; the D gene is possibly TRBD1 (5 bases). The clonotype comes from an adult man with HIV who was CMV-seropositive. Material: CD4+ T cells sorted from PBMCs after approximately 19-hour stimulation, obtained from a patient who received antiretroviral therapy. The CDR3 loop is CASSLEGRGNSPLHF. The CDR3 DNA sequence: TGCGCCAGCAGCTTGGAGGGGCGCGGGAATTCACCCCTCCACTTT.